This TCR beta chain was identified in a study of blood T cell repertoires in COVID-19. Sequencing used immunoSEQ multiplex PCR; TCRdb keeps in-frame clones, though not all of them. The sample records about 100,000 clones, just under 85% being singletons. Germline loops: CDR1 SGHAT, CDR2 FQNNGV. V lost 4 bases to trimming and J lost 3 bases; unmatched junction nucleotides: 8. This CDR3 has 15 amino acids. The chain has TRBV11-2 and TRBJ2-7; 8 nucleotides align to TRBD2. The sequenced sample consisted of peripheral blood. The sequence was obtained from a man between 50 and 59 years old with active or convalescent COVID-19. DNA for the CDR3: TGTGCCAGCAGCTCACCGGGACTAGAGTTCTACGAGCAGTACTTC. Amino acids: CASSSPGLEFYEQYF.